This T cell receptor (beta chain) stems from a study of T cell repertoires in cytomegalovirus infection. Overall study: Public TCR beta signature analysis indicated the presence of both CMV infection and matching HLA type. General study results and limits: Carriers of CMV and the relevant HLA type were discriminated by public TCR beta frequency.

This clonotype has a handful of counts. Its antigen is unknown. CDR1 and CDR2 from the germline V gene are SEHNR and FQNEAQ (reference sequence). V trimming: 6 bases; J trimming: 7 bases; junction bases outside the gene matches: 9. The CDR3 consists of 15 residues. TCRdb recomputed calls from the reads with MiXCR, one row per CDR3 protein. The repertoire consists of roughly 630,000 distinct CDR3 sequences, with less than 25% occurring once and the leading ten covering 6.5% to 10%. Sequenced: CD8+ T cells from PBMCs. This TCR came from a human donor in good health (CMV status not recorded). Some clones in this sample may be carry-over from other donors' samples. The chain couples TRBV7-9 to TRBJ2-1; 10 bases are a match to TRBD1. CDR3 loop: CASSVTGGKINEQFF. DNA of the CDR3: TGTGCCAGCAGTGTGACAGGGGGCAAAATTAATGAGCAGTTCTTC.